The sequence of this T cell receptor (beta chain) was determined in a study of T cell responses to AZD1222 COVID-19 vaccine. Study results and caveats: Among the donors, most were white British and more were female, and clonal diversity was possibly underestimated.

As to this clone: What it recognizes is unknown.

Looked up from germline, CDR1 is SQVTM and CDR2 is ANQGSEA. The CDR3 spans 12 residues. Trimming cost V 6 bases and J 3 bases; bases outside gene matches: 1. Pooling of second doses given at about 4 or about 12 weeks was done. Assay used: immunoSEQ multiplex PCR; TCRdb lists only in-frame clones, some missing. The sample records about 88,000 clones, roughly nine tenths being singletons. The TCR sequence derives from an adult who received the AZD1222 COVID-19 vaccine. The chain links TRBV29-1 to TRBJ1-2, with 10 bases fitting TRBD1. The source was peripheral blood, collected 28 days after the second AZD1222 dose. The DNA of the CDR3 is TGCAGCGTGGGGACAGGGGACTATGGCTACACCTTC. Its protein product is CSVGTGDYGYTF.